The 8 T cell receptor beta chains listed next were all sequenced from one sample in a study of beta chain features in type 1 diabetes. Study results and limitations: Significant though moderate, a shortening of TCRB CDR3s appeared in all four CD4+ subsets of Type 1 diabetes patients.

Their antigens remain unidentified. Investigators reverse transcribed all isolated RNA, so they sequenced expressed TCRB transcripts. Clones were read by immunoSEQ multiplex PCR, and TCRdb kept only the in-frame ones, dropping some. The repertoire holds about 660,000 clones, 11% to 15% seen once, with 0.03% to 0.045% in the top ten. The sample comprised naive CD4+ T cells from blood. These receptors all come from a man younger than 35 with type 1 diabetes.

The chain joins TRBV19 to TRBJ2-3; 7 nucleotides line up with TRBD1. V lost 4 bases to trimming and J lost 5 bases; unmatched junction nucleotides: 6. This CDR3 is built from 14 residues. Germline CDR1 LNHDA, CDR2 SQIVND (reference sequence). The CDR3 sequence: CASSTDRVGDTQYF. In nucleotides, the CDR3 is TGTGCCAGTAGTACCGACAGGGTGGGAGATACGCAGTATTTT.

This clone showed up just a few times. This chain connects TRBV18 to TRBJ2-2; D unclear. CDR3 size: 14 residues. Germline V gene sequence: CDR1 KGHSH, CDR2 LQKENI. Trimming took off 1 base at V and 4 bases at J, with 7 bases between the two ends. The CDR3 region has the DNA TGTGCCAGCTCACCACAGGATGCCACCGGGGAGCTGTTTTTT. Translated, it gives CASSPQDATGELFF.

This clone was seen more than once but under ten times. This sample also contains other DNA sequences that code for the same CDR3. V usage is TRBV4-3 and J usage is TRBJ2-2, with D perhaps being TRBD1 or TRBD2 (5 bases each). This CDR3 has 18 amino acids. Trimming shortened V by 0 bases and J by 0 bases, and 14 bases separated the two germline ends. CDR1 is LGHNA, CDR2 YSLEER, per germline. CDR3 loop: CASSQEGPGRANTGELFF. The CDR3 DNA is TGCGCCAGCAGCCAAGAAGGGCCGGGGCGGGCGAACACCGGGGAGCTGTTTTTT.

The table lists this clone with a few counts. Here the CDR3 DNA reads TGTGCCTGGAGTGTACAAAAGGGGCCGAACACTGAAGCTTTCTTT. Translation gives CAWSVQKGPNTEAFF. The chain carries TRBV30 and TRBJ1-1; possible D gene TRBD1, 5 bases. CDR1 and CDR2 from the germline V gene are GTSNPN and SVGIG (reference sequence). This CDR3 is built from 15 residues. V shed 0 bases and J shed 1 base, with 12 bases lying between them.

This clone was detected a few times. V usage is TRBV6-5 and J usage is TRBJ1-3; TRBD1 agrees at 7 bases. CDR1 is MNHEY and CDR2 is SVGAGI in the germline V gene. Germline trimming cut 0 bases from V and 8 bases from J; bases unmatched to any gene: 4. The CDR3 spans 14 residues. The DNA for the CDR3 is TGTGCCAGCAGTTACTCGCGACAGGGATACACCATATATTTT. It is translated as CASSYSRQGYTIYF.

In its sample, this clone was seen a few times. The chain joins TRBV7-9 to TRBJ1-1; a possible D gene is TRBD1 (5 bases). The CDR3 is 15 residues long. Trimming cost V 3 bases and J 2 bases, with 13 bases left between them. Germline V gives CDR1 SEHNR, CDR2 FQNEAQ (reference sequence). DNA for the CDR3: TGTGCCAGCAGCTTTCAGTCAGACAGAAACACTGAAGCTTTCTTT. Its translation: CASSFQSDRNTEAFF.

This clone was observed a few times. The chain's CDR3 is CASSLSLTGWEQETQYF. The CDR3 bases are TGTGCCAGCAGTTTATCCCTGACAGGGTGGGAACAAGAGACCCAGTACTTC. The rearrangement joins TRBV28 to TRBJ2-5; 7 bases align to TRBD1. V trimming: 1 base; J trimming: 2 bases; junction bases outside the gene matches: 10. This CDR3 has 17 residues. Germline V gene sequence: CDR1 MDHEN, CDR2 SYDVKM.

In regard to this clone: A read error may produce the germline difference seen at one junction end. V and J are TRBV5-6 and TRBJ1-5; 10 nucleotides match TRBD1. Looked up from germline, CDR1 is SGHDT and CDR2 is YYEEEE. The CDR3 spans 15 residues. The chain's CDR3 is CASSLLTGGKQPQHF. The CDR3 nucleotides are TGTGCCAGCAGCTTGCTGACAGGGGGCAAACAGCCCCAGCATTTT.